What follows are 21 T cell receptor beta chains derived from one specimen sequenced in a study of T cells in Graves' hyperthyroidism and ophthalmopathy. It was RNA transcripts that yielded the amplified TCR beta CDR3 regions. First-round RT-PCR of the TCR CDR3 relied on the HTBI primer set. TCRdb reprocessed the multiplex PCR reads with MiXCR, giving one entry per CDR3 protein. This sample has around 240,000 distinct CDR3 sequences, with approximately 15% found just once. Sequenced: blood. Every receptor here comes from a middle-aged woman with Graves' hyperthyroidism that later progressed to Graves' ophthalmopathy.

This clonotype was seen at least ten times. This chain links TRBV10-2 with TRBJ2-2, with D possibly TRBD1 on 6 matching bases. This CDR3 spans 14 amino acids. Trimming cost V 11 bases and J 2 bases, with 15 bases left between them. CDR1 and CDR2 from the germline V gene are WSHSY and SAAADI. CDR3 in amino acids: CAARGRTNTGELFF. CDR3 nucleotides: TGCGCCGCGAGGGGGAGAACTAACACCGGGGAGCTGTTTTTT.

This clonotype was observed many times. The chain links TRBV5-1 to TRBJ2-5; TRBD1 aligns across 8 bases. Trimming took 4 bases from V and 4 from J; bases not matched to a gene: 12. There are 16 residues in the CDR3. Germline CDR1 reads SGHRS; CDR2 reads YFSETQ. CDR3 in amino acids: CASSRLGQGSLETQYF. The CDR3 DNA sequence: TGCGCCAGCAGCAGGCTAGGACAGGGAAGTTTAGAGACCCAGTACTTC. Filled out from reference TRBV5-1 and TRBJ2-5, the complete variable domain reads KAGVTQTPRYLIKTRGQQVTLSCSPISGHRSVSWYQQTPGQGLQFLFEYFSETQRNKGNFPGRFSGRQFSNSRSEMNVSTLELGDSALYLCASSRLGQGSLETQYFGPGTRLLVL.

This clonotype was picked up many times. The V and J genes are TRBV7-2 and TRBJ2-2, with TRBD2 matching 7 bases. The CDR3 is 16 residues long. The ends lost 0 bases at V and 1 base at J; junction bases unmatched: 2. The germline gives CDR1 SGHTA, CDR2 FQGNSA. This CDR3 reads CASSLASSGNTGELFF. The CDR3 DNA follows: TGTGCCAGCAGCTTAGCTTCTAGCGGGAACACCGGGGAGCTGTTTTTT.

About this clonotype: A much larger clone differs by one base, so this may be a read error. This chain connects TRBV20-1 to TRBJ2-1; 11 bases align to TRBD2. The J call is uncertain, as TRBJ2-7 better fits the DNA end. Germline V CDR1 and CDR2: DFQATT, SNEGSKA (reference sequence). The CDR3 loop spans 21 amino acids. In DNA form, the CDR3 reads TGCAGTGCCAGGGTGACAAGAAGGGGAACTAGCGGGAGCTATTCCTACAATGAGCAGTACTTC. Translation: CSARVTRRGTSGSYSYNEQYF.

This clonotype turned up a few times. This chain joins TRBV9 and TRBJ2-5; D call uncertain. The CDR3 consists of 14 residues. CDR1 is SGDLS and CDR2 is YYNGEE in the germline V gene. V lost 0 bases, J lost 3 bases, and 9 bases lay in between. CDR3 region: CASSVAKVEETQYF. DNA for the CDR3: TGTGCCAGCAGCGTAGCGAAGGTAGAAGAGACCCAGTACTTC.

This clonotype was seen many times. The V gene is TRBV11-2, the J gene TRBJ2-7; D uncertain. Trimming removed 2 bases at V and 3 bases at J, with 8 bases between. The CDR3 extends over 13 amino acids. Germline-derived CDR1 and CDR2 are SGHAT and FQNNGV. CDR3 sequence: CASSLLGNYEQYF. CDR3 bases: TGTGCCAGCAGCTTACTGGGAAACTACGAGCAGTACTTC.

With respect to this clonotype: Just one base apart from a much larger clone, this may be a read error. The CDR3 spells CASSFSSGGGYEQFF. CDR3 sequence (DNA): TGTGCCAGCAGTTTTTCGTCAGGGGGCGGGTATGAGCAGTTCTTC. The rearrangement links TRBV28 to TRBJ2-1; 8 bases match TRBD1. This CDR3 is 15 amino acids long. The trim removed 3 bases at V and 8 bases at J, leaving 9 bases unmatched. Looked up from germline, CDR1 is MDHEN and CDR2 is SYDVKM. Together with reference TRBV28 and TRBJ2-1, the CDR3 gives the full variable domain: DVKVTQSSRYLVKRTGEKVFLECVQDMDHENMFWYRQDPGLGLRLIYFSYDVKMKEKGDIPEGYSVSREKKERFSLILESASTNQTSMYLCASSFSSGGGYEQFFGPGTRLTVL.

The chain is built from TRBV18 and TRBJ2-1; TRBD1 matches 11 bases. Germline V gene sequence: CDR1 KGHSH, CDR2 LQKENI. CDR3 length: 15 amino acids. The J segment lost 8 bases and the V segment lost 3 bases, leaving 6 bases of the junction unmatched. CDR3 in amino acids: CASSPGTGGDDEQFF. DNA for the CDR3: TGTGCCAGCTCACCCGGGACAGGGGGTGACGATGAGCAGTTCTTC.

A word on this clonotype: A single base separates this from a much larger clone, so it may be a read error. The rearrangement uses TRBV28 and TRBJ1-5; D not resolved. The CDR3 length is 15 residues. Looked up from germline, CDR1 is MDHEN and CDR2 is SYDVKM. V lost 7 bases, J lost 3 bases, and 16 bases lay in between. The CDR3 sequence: CASTSGRIINQPQHF. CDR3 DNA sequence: TGTGCCAGCACCTCGGGCAGGATTATCAATCAGCCCCAGCATTTT.

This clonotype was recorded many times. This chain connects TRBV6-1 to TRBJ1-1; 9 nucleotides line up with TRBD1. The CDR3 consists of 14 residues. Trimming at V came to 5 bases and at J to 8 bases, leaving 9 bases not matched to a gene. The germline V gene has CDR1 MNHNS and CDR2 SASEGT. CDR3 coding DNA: TGTGCCAGCAGTACCACCGGGACAGGGAAAGAAGCTTTCTTT. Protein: CASSTTGTGKEAFF.

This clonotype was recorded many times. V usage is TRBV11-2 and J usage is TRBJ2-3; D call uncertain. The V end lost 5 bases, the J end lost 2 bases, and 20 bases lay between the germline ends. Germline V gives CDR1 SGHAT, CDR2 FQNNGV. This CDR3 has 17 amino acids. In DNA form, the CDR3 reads TGTGCCAGCAGCCCCGATGGGTTTTGGCGGAACACAGATACGCAGTATTTT. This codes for CASSPDGFWRNTDTQYF. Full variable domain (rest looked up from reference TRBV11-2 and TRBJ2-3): EAGVAQSPRYKIIEKRQSVAFWCNPISGHATLYWYQQILGQGPKLLIQFQNNGVVDDSQLPKDRFSAERLKGVDSTLKIQPAKLEDSAVYLCASSPDGFWRNTDTQYFGPGTRLTVL.

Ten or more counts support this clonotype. The CDR3 loop reads CASSYTIGGANYGYTF. The CDR3 DNA follows: TGTGCCAGCAGTTACACGATAGGGGGCGCTAACTATGGCTACACCTTC. This chain uses TRBV6-5 with TRBJ1-2; 7 bases align to TRBD1. The length of the CDR3 is 16 residues. Germline lookup yields CDR1 MNHEY and CDR2 SVGAGI. The J segment lost 0 bases and the V segment lost 2 bases, leaving 6 bases of the junction unmatched.

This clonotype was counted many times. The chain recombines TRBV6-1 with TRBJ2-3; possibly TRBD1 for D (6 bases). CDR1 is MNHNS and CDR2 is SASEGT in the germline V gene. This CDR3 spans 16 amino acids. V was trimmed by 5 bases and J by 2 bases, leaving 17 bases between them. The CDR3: CASSFTPTGLTDTQYF. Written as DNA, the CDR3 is TGTGCCAGCAGTTTTACTCCAACAGGGCTCACAGATACGCAGTATTTT.

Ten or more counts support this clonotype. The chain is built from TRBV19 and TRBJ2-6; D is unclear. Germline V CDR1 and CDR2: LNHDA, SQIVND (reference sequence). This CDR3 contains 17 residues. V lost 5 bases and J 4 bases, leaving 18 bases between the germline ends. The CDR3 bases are TGTGCCAGTAGTTCCCAGCTCAGGCCTTCGGGGGCCAACGTCCTGACTTTC. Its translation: CASSSQLRPSGANVLTF.

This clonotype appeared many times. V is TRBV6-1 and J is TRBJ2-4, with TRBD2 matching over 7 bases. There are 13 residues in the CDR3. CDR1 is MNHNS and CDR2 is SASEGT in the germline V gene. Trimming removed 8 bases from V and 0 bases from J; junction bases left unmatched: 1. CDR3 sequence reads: CASREVAKNIQYF. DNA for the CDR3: TGTGCCAGCCGGGAGGTAGCCAAAAACATTCAGTACTTC.

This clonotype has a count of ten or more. For the CDR3, the DNA is TGTGCCAGCAGCTATTCCAGGGGGCTCATGAACACTGAAGCTTTCTTT. Protein product: CASSYSRGLMNTEAFF. The chain employs TRBV27 and TRBJ1-1; TRBD1 matches at 8 bases. This CDR3 has 16 amino acids. Germline V lookup: CDR1 MNHEY, CDR2 SMNVEV (reference sequence). With 6 bases clipped from V and 0 bases from J, the junction kept 9 bases outside the gene matches.

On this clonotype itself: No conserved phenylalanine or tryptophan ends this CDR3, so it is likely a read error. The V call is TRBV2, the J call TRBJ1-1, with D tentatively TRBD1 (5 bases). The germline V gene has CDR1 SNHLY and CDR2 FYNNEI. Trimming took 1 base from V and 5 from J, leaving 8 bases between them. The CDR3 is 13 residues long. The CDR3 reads CASSEVGGTEAFL. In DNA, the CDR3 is TGTGCCAGCAGTGAAGTCGGGGGAACTGAAGCTTTCCTT.

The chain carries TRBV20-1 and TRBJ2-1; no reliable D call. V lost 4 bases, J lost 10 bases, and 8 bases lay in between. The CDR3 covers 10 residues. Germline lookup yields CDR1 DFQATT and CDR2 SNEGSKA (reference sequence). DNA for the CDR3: TGCAGTGCTATTAGAGGCGAGCAGTTCTTC. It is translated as CSAIRGEQFF.

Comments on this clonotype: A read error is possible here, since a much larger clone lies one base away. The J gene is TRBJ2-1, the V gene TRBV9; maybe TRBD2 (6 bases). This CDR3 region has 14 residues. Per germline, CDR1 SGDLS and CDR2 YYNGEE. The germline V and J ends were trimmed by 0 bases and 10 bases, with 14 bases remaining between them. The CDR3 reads CASSVDGGWYEQFF. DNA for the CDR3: TGTGCCAGCAGCGTAGACGGGGGTTGGTACGAGCAGTTCTTC.

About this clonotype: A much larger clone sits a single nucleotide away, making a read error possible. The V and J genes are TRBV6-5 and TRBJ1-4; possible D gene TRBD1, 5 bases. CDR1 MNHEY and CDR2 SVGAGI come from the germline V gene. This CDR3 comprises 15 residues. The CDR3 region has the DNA TGTGCCAACAGTTCCGTCGGGGCGGTAAATGAAAAACTGTTTTTT. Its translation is CANSSVGAVNEKLFF.

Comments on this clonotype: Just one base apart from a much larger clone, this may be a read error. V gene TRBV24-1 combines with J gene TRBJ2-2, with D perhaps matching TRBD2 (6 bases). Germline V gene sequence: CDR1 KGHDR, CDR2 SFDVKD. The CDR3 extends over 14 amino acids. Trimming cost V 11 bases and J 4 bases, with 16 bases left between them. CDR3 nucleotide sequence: TGTGCCAGCCGGGAGAGCGGAAGCACCGGGGAGCTGTTTTTT. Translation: CASRESGSTGELFF.